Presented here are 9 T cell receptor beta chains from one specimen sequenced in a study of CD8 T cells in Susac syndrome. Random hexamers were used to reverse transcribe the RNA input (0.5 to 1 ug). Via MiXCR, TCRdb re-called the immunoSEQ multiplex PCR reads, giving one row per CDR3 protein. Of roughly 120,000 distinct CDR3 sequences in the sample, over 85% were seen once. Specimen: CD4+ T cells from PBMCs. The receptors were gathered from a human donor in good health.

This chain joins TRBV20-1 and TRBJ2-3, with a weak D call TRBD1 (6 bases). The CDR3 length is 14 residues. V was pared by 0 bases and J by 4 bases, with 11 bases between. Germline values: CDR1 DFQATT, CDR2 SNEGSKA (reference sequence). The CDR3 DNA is TGCAGTGCTAGAGACATAGCAGGGGCAGATACGCAGTATTTT. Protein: CSARDIAGADTQYF.

The CDR3 protein is CASSRDFYNEQFF. The CDR3 bases are TGTGCCAGCAGCCGGGACTTCTACAATGAGCAGTTCTTC. The rearrangement links TRBV3-1 to TRBJ2-1, with TRBD2 as a possible D gene (6 bases). The CDR3 covers 13 residues. Germline V lookup: CDR1 LGHDT, CDR2 YNNKEL (reference sequence). The V end lost 4 bases, the J end lost 3 bases, and 7 bases lay between the germline ends.

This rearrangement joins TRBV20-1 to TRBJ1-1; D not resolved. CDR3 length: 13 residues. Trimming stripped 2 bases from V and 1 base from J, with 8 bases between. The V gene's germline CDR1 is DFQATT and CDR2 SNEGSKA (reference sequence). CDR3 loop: CSARRQANTEAFF. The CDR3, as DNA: TGCAGTGCTAGACGCCAGGCGAACACTGAAGCTTTCTTT.

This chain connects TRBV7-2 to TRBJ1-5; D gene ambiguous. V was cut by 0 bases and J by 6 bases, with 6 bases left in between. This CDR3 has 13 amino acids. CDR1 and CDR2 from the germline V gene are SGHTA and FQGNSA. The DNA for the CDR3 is TGTGCCAGCAGCTTAGCAATAGCTCAGCCCCAGCATTTT. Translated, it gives CASSLAIAQPQHF.

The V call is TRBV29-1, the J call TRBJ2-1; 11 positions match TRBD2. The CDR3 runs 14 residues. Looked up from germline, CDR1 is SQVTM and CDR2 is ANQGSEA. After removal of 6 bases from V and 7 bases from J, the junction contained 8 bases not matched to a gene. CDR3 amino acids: CSVNLAGGQNEQFF. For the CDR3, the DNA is TGCAGCGTAAACCTAGCGGGAGGTCAAAATGAGCAGTTCTTC.

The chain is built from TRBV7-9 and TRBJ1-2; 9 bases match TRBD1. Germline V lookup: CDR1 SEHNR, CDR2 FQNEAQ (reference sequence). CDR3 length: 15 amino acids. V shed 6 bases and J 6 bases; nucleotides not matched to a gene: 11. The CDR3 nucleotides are TGTGCCAGCAGTCCCCGACAGGGGGAGATAGATGGCTACACCTTC. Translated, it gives CASSPRQGEIDGYTF.

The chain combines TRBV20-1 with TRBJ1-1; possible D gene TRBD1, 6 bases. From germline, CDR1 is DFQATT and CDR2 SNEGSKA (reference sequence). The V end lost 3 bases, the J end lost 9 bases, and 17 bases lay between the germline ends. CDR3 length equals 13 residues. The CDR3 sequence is CSARVTGVPKAFF. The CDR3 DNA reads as TGCAGTGCTAGGGTGACAGGCGTCCCGAAAGCTTTCTTT.

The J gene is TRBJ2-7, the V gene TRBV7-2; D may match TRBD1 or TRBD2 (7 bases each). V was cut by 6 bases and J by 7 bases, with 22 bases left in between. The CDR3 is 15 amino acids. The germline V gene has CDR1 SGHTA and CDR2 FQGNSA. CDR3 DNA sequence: TGTGCCAGCAGTCCGGGGGGACAGCCGGCTAGAGAGCAGTACTTC. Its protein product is CASSPGGQPAREQYF.

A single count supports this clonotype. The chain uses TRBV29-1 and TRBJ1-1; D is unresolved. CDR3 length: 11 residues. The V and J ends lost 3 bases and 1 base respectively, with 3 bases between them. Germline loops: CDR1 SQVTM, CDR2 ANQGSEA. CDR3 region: CSVDRNTEAFF. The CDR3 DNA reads TGCAGCGTTGACCGGAACACTGAAGCTTTCTTT.